This T cell receptor beta chain was recovered during a study of blood T cells in healthy people across ages (dated by TCRdb to the mid-2010s). For the wider study: Template switching captured roughly one uniquely barcoded TCR beta cDNA molecule per two T cells in model experiments. Age-related changes in TCR beta repertoire diversity were measured in the study by deep sequencing normalized with unique cDNA molecular identifiers. The donors were divided into four age groups: young (average around 16 years), middle-aged (around 37), aged (around 59) and long-lived (around 80). Donors of different ages were randomly distributed across sequencing lanes to avoid experimental bias. Using the same blood draw, the study looked at two additional independent replicas of 1 million unique cDNA reads for two donors, one aged 18 to 30 and the other aged 80 or older.

Comment on this clonotype: Its antigen remains undetermined. No much larger clone exists at a distance of one base, and base qualities are not known.

Library prep was done by 5' RACE. Instrument on record: Illumina HiSeq 2500. A second PCR of roughly 6 to 12 cycles was run with a J-beta primer mix and a sample-barcoded 5' primer. A unique molecular identifier was introduced onto each TCR beta cDNA molecule by a template-switch 5' adaptor carrying 12 random nucleotides. Each sample yielded at least 2.5 million CDR3-containing paired-end reads. All of the RNA was converted into first-strand cDNA using the Mint cDNA synthesis kit, with a TRBC-specific oligonucleotide serving as the primer. After uracil-DNA glycosylase treatment, a first 18-cycle PCR used universal primers M1SS and BC2_uni_R on all cDNA. The original methods were these. For normalization, 1 million high-quality reads, each with a distinct molecular identifier, were randomly selected from each sample. Instead of being binned into consensus sequences, reads that shared molecular identifiers were thrown out. CDR3 identification, clonotype clustering and error correction used MiTCR with a Q25 quality threshold and the strictest error-elimination algorithm. A nonparametric unseen species model with Euler transformation was used to estimate lower-bound total TCR beta diversity. Starting from the raw public reads, TCRdb applied fastp trimming at Q25, assembled clones with MiXCR and retained in-frame beta chains. All rows with the same CDR3 protein become a single entry with the most common DNA and genes. The V and J calls here are based on TCRdb, not the publication. The sample table holds 700,000 to 850,000 distinct CDR3 sequences, of which approximately 55% were seen once. In total, the top ten clones hold 40% to 50% of the sample.

Broader findings and caveats from the paper: Because profiling used bulk unsorted PBMCs, naive and antigen-experienced compartments could not be compared conclusively. As age increased, observed TCR beta diversity per million T cells dropped in a roughly linear way, and a significant reduction was already evident by age 40. Because donor CMV infection status was unknown, age-related changes in expanded clonotypes were potentially confounded. A strong correlation was found between observed TCR beta diversity and the percentage of naive T cells measured by flow cytometry. Estimates of total diversity based on one million sequenced T cells were regarded as lower bounds and as underestimates. The long-lived group showed more naive CD4+ T cells, fewer expanded clones and increased TCR diversity than the aged group, suggesting age selection.

The approximately 41 donors, aged roughly 6 to 95 years, were systemically healthy Caucasian individuals from Russia. Each donor gave 8 to 10 milliliters of peripheral blood, drawn into EDTA-treated Vacutainer tubes. Ficoll-Paque density-gradient centrifugation was used to isolate PBMCs, with at least 7 million per sample. Trizol reagent was used to extract total RNA from PBMCs, with at least 5.5 micrograms per sample. For every donor, an aliquot of PBMCs went through flow cytometry to measure the percentages of naive CD45RAhigh/CD27high T cells. V is reduced by 3 bases and J by 8 bases, leaving a spacing of 10 bases between them. The CDR3, from cysteine to phenylalanine, totals 12 residues. The read is trimmed to its CDR3 DNA, 36 bases read in frame from base 1. The germline V gene gives CDR1 as MDHEN and CDR2 as SYDVKM.

The chain is assembled from TRBV28 and TRBJ1-2, with the identity of the D gene unclear. The source of this sequence is a man of 80 years or more in good health. The sample comprised blood. The nucleotides are TGTGCCAGCAGTTTCCCCCTCGGGGGCTACACCTTC. Its translation reads: CASSFPLGGYTF.